A selection of T cell receptor beta chains follows, all from one sample in a study of blood T cell repertoires in COVID-19. Here immunoSEQ multiplex PCR was the method, and the copy in TCRdb shows in-frame clones only, minus some. This sample carries hundreds of thousands of clones, 70% to 90% of them seen once, and the ten largest clones take around 3%. Sequenced input: peripheral blood. The source of these receptors is a woman aged 25 to 39 with COVID-19, enrolled during active disease. The conserved cysteine and the conserved F or W are not part of the CDR3 here.

len: 10; v_gene: TRBV10-3; j_gene: TRBJ2-1; CDR3aa: AISDADNEQF
len: 18; v_gene: TRBV6-2/TRBV6-3; j_gene: TRBJ2-5; CDR3aa: ASSFAGTGGRIWGQETQY
len: 13; v_gene: TRBV6-5; j_gene: TRBJ1-4; CDR3aa: ASSATGSTNEKLF
len: 11; v_gene: TRBV6-1; j_gene: TRBJ2-2; CDR3aa: ASTPLPSGELF
len: 13; v_gene: TRBV7-2; j_gene: TRBJ1-2; CDR3aa: ASSKPTAMMYGYT
len: 13; v_gene: TRBV9; j_gene: TRBJ2-1; CDR3aa: ASSVGAGSFDEQF
len: 11; v_gene: TRBV7-8; j_gene: TRBJ1-1; CDR3aa: ASSRQGASEAF
len: 13; v_gene: TRBV3-1/TRBV3-2; j_gene: TRBJ2-1; CDR3aa: ASSFGLAGGREQF
len: 17; v_gene: TRBV28; j_gene: TRBJ2-7; CDR3aa: ASRAIFGTRLVLSYEQY
len: 13; v_gene: TRBV7-9; j_gene: TRBJ2-2; CDR3aa: ASSPGGGGTGELF
len: 12; v_gene: TRBV20-1; j_gene: TRBJ2-1; CDR3aa: SASRSGSYNEQF
len: 12; v_gene: TRBV4-3; j_gene: TRBJ1-2; CDR3aa: ASSQVKGGEGYT
len: 11; v_gene: TRBV28; j_gene: TRBJ1-4; CDR3aa: ASSLAYGRDLF
len: 16; v_gene: TRBV7-2; j_gene: TRBJ2-4; CDR3aa: ASSLEYQGGLVHNIQY
len: 12; v_gene: TRBV23-1; j_gene: TRBJ1-5; CDR3aa: AILWGTGNQPQH
len: 11; v_gene: TRBV7-2; j_gene: TRBJ2-4; CDR3aa: ASSLERGNIQY
len: 13; v_gene: TRBV19; j_gene: TRBJ1-2; CDR3aa: ASSSSGDRVYGYT
len: 11; v_gene: TRBV6-2/TRBV6-3; j_gene: TRBJ1-2; CDR3aa: ASSRTPNYGYT
len: 12; v_gene: TRBV6-6; j_gene: TRBJ1-5; CDR3aa: ASSYSGEDQPQH
len: 13; v_gene: TRBV6-4; j_gene: TRBJ1-6; CDR3aa: ASSPTGEGNSPLH
len: 13; v_gene: TRBV7-2; j_gene: TRBJ1-5; CDR3aa: ASSLGQGALQPQH
len: 12; v_gene: TRBV21-1; j_gene: TRBJ2-3; CDR3aa: ASSKVRGADTQY